These 6 T cell receptor beta chains came from one sample sequenced in a study of cytomegalovirus exposure and HLA in healthy donors. Both 60 Vbeta primers and 13 Jbeta primers went into the PCR. TCRdb's copy holds only in-frame clones and misses some; the assay was immunoSEQ multiplex PCR. The table shows some 170,000 clones, with roughly 81% occurring only once. Sequences were obtained from PBMCs. Receptor source: a woman younger than 30 in good health and CMV-seropositive.

This clone has only one observation. This likely stems from a read error, as it lies one base from a far larger clone. The chain links TRBV7-8 to TRBJ2-2; 10 bases are shared with TRBD2. CDR1 and CDR2 (germline): SGHVS, FQNEAQ. This CDR3 spans 15 amino acids. V shed 5 bases, J shed 3 bases, and the junction held 3 bases outside the gene matches. CDR3 amino acids: CASSRLAGDTGELFF. The CDR3 coding sequence is TGTGCCAGCAGCCGACTAGCGGGTGACACCGGGGAGCTGTTTTTT.

V is TRBV7-8 and J is TRBJ2-2; 7 bases line up with TRBD1. Trimming removed 5 bases from V and 8 bases from J; junction bases left unmatched: 8. Germline V gives CDR1 SGHVS, CDR2 FQNEAQ. This CDR3 comprises 14 residues. The CDR3 nucleotides are TGTGCCAGCAGCCTCGACAGGGCAATGGGGGAGCTGTTTTTT. Its protein is CASSLDRAMGELFF.

The chain employs TRBV5-4 and TRBJ1-2; tentative D call: TRBD1 (5 bases). The CDR3 is 17 amino acids. Germline CDR1 SGHNT, CDR2 YYREEE (reference sequence). Trimming took 4 bases from V and 4 from J, leaving 23 bases between them. The CDR3 DNA is TGTGCCAGCAGCCCCACCGGGTTCCAGGGCCTCATCTATGGCTACACCTTC. Amino acid sequence: CASSPTGFQGLIYGYTF.

This chain links TRBV5-4 with TRBJ2-3, with 11 nucleotides matching TRBD1. With V trimmed by 5 bases and J by 11 bases, 13 bases remained unmatched. CDR1 and CDR2 (germline): SGHNT, YYREEE (reference sequence). The CDR3 sequence is 15 residues long. The CDR3 sequence: CASRSASDRGPGQYF. CDR3 DNA: TGTGCCAGCAGGTCAGCCTCGGACAGGGGGCCCGGGCAGTATTTT.

In its sample, this clone is medium-sized (0.01 to 0.1%). The chain couples TRBV4-3 to TRBJ1-2, with TRBD1 identical over 11 bases. Germline assignment: CDR1 LGHNA and CDR2 YSLEER. This CDR3 has 15 residues. V lost 3 bases, J lost 5 bases, and 5 bases stayed unmatched. The CDR3 region has the DNA TGCGCCAGCAGCCAGCGGACAGGGGGCTGGTATGGCTACACCTTC. Protein product: CASSQRTGGWYGYTF.

This clone came up a few times. The chain recombines TRBV4-2 with TRBJ2-7; D is perhaps TRBD1 (5 bases). The CDR3 is made up of 14 amino acids. The germline V gene encodes CDR1 LGHNA and CDR2 YNFKEQ. Trimming stripped 1 base from V and 6 bases from J, with 13 bases between. CDR3 in amino acids: CASSQGGLQGEQYF. DNA of the CDR3: TGTGCCAGCAGCCAAGGGGGCCTGCAGGGCGAGCAGTACTTC.